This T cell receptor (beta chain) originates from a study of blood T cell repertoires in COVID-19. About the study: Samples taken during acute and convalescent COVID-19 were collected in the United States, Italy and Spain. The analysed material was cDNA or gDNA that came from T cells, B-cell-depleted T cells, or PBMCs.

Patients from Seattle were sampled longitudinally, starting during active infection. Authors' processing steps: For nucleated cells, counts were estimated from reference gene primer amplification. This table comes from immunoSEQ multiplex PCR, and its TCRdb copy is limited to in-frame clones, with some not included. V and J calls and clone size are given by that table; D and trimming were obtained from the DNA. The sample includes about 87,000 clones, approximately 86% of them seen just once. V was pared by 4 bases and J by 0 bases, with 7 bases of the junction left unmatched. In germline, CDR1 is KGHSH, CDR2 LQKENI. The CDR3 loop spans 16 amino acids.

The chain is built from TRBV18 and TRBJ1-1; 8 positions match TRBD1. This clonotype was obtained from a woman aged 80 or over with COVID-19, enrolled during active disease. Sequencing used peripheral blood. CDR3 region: CASSLGTGIMNTEAFF. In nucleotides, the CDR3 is TGTGCCAGCTCACTCGGGACAGGAATTATGAACACTGAAGCTTTCTTT.